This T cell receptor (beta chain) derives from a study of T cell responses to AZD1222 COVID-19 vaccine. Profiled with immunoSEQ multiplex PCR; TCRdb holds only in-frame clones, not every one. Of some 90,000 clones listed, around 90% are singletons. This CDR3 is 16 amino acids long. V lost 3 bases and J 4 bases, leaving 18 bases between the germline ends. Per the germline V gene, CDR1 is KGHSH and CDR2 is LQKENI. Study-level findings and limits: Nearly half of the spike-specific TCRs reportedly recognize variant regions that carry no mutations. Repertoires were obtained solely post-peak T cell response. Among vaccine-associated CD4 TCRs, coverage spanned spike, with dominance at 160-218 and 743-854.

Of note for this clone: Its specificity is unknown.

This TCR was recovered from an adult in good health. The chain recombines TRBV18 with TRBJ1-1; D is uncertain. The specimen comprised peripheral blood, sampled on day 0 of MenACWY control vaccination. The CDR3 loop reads CASSPGVDPAGTEAFF. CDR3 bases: TGTGCCAGCTCACCCGGAGTAGACCCGGCTGGCACTGAAGCTTTCTTT.